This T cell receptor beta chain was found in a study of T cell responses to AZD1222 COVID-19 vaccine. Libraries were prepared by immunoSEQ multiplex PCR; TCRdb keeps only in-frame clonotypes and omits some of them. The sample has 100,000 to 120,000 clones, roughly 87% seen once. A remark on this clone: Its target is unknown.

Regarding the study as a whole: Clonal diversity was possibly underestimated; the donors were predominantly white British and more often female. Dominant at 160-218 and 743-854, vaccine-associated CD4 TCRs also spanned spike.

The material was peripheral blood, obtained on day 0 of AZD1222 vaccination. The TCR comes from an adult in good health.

The CDR3 DNA reads TGTGCCAGCAGCCAAAGACTAGCGGGAGAGGCCGCCGGGGAGCTGTTTTTT. It codes for CASSQRLAGEAAGELFF. V gene TRBV3-1 (or the pseudogene TRBV3-2) combines with J gene TRBJ2-2, with 12 nucleotides matching TRBD2. V was pared by 2 bases and J by 6 bases, with 7 bases of the junction left unmatched. CDR1 and CDR2 from the germline V gene are LGHDT and YNNKEL (reference sequence). The CDR3 extends over 17 amino acids.